Given below is one T cell receptor (beta chain) in context. In the original workflow: Estimation of nucleated cell counts relied on the amplification of reference gene primers. Sequencing was performed with immunoSEQ multiplex PCR; in TCRdb, only in-frame clones are kept and a portion is missing. The V and J calls and clone size were taken over from that table, and D and trimming were inferred from the DNA. The data contain about 14,000 clones, approximately 90% of them singletons. The sample originates from a study of blood T cell repertoires in COVID-19. In the study overall: Sites across the United States, Italy and Spain contributed samples from acute and convalescent COVID-19. The analysed material was cDNA or gDNA that came from T cells, B-cell-depleted T cells, or PBMCs.

This CDR3 has 16 residues. Trimming removed 0 bases from V and 2 bases from J, with 12 bases in between. The V gene's germline CDR1 is LGHDT and CDR2 YNNKEL (reference sequence). The receptor was isolated from a human donor in a cohort sampled during active COVID-19. Sample: peripheral blood. The V gene is TRBV3-1 (or the pseudogene TRBV3-2), the J gene TRBJ2-3, with D maybe TRBD2 (5 bases). The CDR3 sequence is CASSQDQEGNTDTQYF. As DNA, the CDR3 is TGTGCCAGCAGCCAAGATCAAGAGGGAAACACAGATACGCAGTATTTT.